The T cell receptor beta chain under discussion was sequenced for a study of breast tumors, draining lymph nodes, adjacent tissues (dated by TCRdb to the mid-2010s). In the study overall: Breast cancer patients provided tumor, adjacent nontumor tissue and axillary lymph nodes, and the study compared the TCR beta repertoires across these three sources. The study aimed to assess the relationships and possible T-cell exchange between tumor, surrounding tissue and draining lymph node repertoires in human breast cancer. Broader findings and caveats from the paper: The data were considered consistent with the idea that most tumor T cells come from the lymph node and then expand in tumor tissue. Rather than being directly demonstrated, the conclusion that tumor T cells originate in lymph nodes was presented as consistent with a hypothesis. Tumor T-cell repertoires showed less diversity than lymph node repertoires and more diversity than nontumor tissue repertoires, and tumor T-cell repertoires showed preferential V and J gene usage. The similarity between tumor and nontumor tissue repertoires was significantly greater in luminal-like breast cancer than in basal-like breast cancer.

The axillary draining lymph nodes of breast cancer patients were the source of the lymph node samples. CDR1 and CDR2 are drawn from the germline V gene: SGHDT, YYEEEE. V lost 6 bases and J lost 3 bases; the stretch between them is 11 bases long. The CDR3, cysteine through phenylalanine, is 13 amino acids long. The entry retains the CDR3 DNA only, 39 bases that are in frame from base 1. This clonotype has at least ten counts. No cognate antigen has been identified for it. Nothing much larger sits one base from this clone, and base qualities are not available. For sequencing, an Illumina HiSeq 2000 was employed. TCR beta chain libraries were generated by multiplex PCR amplification. The amplified TCR beta chain products were analyzed by high-throughput sequencing. TCRdb redid the processing of the public reads, applying fastp at Q25 and MiXCR, and retained in-frame beta chains. For every CDR3 protein sequence, its rows merge into one entry that carries the most common genes and DNA. In all, the sample holds under 150,000 distinct CDR3 sequences, and more than 20% of those were seen once. The leading ten clones occupy roughly 2.7% of the sample.

Source material: axillary lymph node tissue. The receptor chain draws on TRBV5-6 and TRBJ2-3, with a tentative D call of TRBD1 or TRBD2, each matching 5 bases. This TCR derives from a female donor with breast cancer. Some clones in this sample may be carry-over from other donors' samples. The nucleotide sequence reads TGTGCCAGCACCTCGTGGGGGACAGATACGCAGTATTTT. Translated, it gives CASTSWGTDTQYF.